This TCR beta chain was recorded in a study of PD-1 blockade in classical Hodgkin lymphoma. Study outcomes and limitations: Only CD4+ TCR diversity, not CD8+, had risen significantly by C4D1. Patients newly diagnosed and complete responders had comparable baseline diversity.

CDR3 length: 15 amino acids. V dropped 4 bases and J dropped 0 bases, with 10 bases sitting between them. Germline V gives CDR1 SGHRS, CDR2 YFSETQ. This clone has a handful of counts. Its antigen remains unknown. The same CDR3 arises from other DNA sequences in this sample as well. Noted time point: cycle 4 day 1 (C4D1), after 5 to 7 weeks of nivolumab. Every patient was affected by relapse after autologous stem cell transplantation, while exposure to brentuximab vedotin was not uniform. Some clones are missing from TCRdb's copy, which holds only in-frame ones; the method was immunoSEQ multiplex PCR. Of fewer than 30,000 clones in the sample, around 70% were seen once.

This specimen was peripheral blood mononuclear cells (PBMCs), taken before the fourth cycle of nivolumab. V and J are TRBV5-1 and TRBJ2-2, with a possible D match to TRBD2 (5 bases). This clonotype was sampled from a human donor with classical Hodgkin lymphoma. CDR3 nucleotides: TGCGCCAGCAGCCCGGGGAACGCGAACACCGGGGAGCTGTTTTTT. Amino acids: CASSPGNANTGELFF. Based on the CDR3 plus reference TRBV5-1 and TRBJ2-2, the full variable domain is KAGVTQTPRYLIKTRGQQVTLSCSPISGHRSVSWYQQTPGQGLQFLFEYFSETQRNKGNFPGRFSGRQFSNSRSEMNVSTLELGDSALYLCASSPGNANTGELFFGEGSRLTVL.